This TCR beta chain was found in a study of blood T cell repertoires in COVID-19. On the study more broadly: COVID-19 samples, acute and convalescent, were from the United States, Italy and Spain. PBMCs, B-cell-depleted T cells, or T cells provided the cDNA or gDNA that made up the material.

In the authors' workflow: Estimated nucleated cell counts came from reference gene primer amplification. Profiling relied on immunoSEQ multiplex PCR, and the TCRdb table lists in-frame clones only, not all of them. V, J and clone size were drawn from that table, and D and trimming were deduced from the DNA. Here the sample spans 110,000 to 150,000 clones, around 81% being singletons. The CDR3 consists of 14 residues. The ends were cut back, 5 bases at V and 3 bases at J, with 13 bases in the middle. CDR1 is LNHDA, CDR2 SQIVND, per germline (reference sequence). This chain uses TRBV19 with TRBJ1-1; D may be TRBD1 (5 bases). The sample taken for sequencing was peripheral blood. The clonotype comes from a woman aged 50 to 60 with acute or convalescent COVID-19. In nucleotides, the CDR3 is TGTGCCAGTAGTGCGGGACCTTGGCACACTGAAGCTTTCTTT. Translating it yields CASSAGPWHTEAFF.